This T cell receptor (beta chain) was sequenced in a study of CD4 T cells in relation to SARS-CoV-2 and coronaviruses. Turning to the study itself: ViraFEST: roughly ten-day antigen culture of PBMCs, then TCR beta CDR3 sequencing.

The unexposed donors gave CD4+ T cells in about 2011-2018, prior to COVID-19. The cells were cultured for over eight days before CD4+ T cells were isolated. On days 3 and 7, cultures got half fresh IL-2 medium. Generated by immunoSEQ multiplex PCR, the TCRdb table keeps only in-frame clones and is missing some. The data show roughly 25,000 clones, around 76% seen once. Study-level results: Roughly 69% of donors had memory CD4+ clonotypes crossrecognizing SARS-CoV-2 and common cold coronavirus spike.

This clone was counted only a few times. Its antigen is unidentified. Sequencing input: CD4+ T cells from PBMCs, cultured in vitro. The origin of this receptor is a human donor in good health.

The CDR3 sequence is CASSSPTSGTYNEQFF. In DNA, the CDR3 is TGTGCCAGCAGTTCGCCGACTAGCGGAACTTACAATGAGCAGTTCTTC. The J gene is TRBJ2-1, the V gene TRBV27; 9 bases match TRBD2. Germline V gene data show CDR1 as MNHEY and CDR2 as SMNVEV (reference sequence). This CDR3 contains 16 residues. J lost 4 bases, V lost 4 bases, and 8 bases had no gene match.